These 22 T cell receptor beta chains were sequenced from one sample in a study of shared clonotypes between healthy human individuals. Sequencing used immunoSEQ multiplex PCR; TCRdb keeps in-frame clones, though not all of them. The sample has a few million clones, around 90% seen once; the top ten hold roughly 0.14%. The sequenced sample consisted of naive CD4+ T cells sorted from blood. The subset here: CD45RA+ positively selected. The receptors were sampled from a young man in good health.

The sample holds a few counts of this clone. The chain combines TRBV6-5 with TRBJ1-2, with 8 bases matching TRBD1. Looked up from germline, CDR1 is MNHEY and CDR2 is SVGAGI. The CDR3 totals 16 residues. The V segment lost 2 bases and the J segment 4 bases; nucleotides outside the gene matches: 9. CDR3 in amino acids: CASSYVRTGGGYGYTF. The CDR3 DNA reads TGTGCCAGCAGTTACGTACGAACAGGGGGAGGCTATGGCTACACCTTC.

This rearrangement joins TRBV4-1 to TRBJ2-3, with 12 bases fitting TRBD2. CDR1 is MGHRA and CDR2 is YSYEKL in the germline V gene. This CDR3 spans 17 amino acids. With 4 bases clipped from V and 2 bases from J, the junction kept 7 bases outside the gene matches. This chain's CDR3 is CASSLVGTSGYTDTQYF. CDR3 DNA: TGCGCCAGCAGCCTAGTCGGGACTAGCGGGTACACAGATACGCAGTATTTT.

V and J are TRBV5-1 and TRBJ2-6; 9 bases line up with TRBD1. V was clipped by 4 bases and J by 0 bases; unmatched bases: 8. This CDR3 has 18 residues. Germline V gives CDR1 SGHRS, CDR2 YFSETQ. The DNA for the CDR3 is TGCGCCAGCAGCCGGGGGACAGGGTCGAACTCTGGGGCCAACGTCCTGACTTTC. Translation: CASSRGTGSNSGANVLTF.

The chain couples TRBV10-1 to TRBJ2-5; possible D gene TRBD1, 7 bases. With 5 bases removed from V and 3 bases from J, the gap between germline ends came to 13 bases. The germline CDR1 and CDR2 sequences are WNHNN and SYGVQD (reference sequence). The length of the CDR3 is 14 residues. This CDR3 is CASSSTGRKETQYF. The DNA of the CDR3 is TGCGCCAGCAGTTCGACAGGGAGGAAAGAGACCCAGTACTTC.

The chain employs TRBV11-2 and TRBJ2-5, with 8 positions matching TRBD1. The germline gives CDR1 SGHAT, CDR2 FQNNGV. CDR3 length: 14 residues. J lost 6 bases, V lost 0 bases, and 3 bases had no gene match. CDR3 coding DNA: TGTGCCAGCAGCTTAGACGGACAGGGCCAGACCCAGTACTTC. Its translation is CASSLDGQGQTQYF.

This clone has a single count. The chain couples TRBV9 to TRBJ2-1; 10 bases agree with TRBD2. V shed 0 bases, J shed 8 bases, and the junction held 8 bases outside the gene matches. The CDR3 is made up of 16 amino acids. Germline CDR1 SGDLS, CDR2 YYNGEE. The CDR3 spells CASSVGALAGTDEQFF. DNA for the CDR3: TGTGCCAGCAGCGTAGGGGCACTAGCGGGGACCGATGAGCAGTTCTTC.

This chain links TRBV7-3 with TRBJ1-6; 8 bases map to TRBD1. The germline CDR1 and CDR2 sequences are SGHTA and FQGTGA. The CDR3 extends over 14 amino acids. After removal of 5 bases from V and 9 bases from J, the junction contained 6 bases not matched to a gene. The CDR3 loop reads CASSAGTGGSPLHF. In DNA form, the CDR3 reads TGTGCCAGCAGCGCGGGGACAGGAGGTTCACCCCTCCACTTT.

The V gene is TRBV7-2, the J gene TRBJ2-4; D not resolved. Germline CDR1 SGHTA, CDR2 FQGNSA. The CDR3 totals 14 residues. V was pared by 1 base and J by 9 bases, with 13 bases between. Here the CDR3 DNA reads TGTGCCAGCAGCTTAGAATCGGTCGTCGGCATTCAGTACTTC. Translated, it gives CASSLESVVGIQYF.

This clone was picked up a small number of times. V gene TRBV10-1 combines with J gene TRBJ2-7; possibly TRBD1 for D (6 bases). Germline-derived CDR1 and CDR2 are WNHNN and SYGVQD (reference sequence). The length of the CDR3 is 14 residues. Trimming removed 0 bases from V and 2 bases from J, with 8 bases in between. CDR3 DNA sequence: TGCGCCAGCAGTGAGTCCTGGACAGCCTACGAGCAGTACTTC. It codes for CASSESWTAYEQYF.

This CDR3 is CASSYGAGGPETQYF. In DNA form, the CDR3 reads TGCGCCAGCAGTTACGGAGCGGGGGGGCCAGAGACCCAGTACTTC. J is TRBJ2-5 and V is TRBV4-1, with 10 bases identical to TRBD2. Germline values: CDR1 MGHRA, CDR2 YSYEKL. This CDR3 spans 15 amino acids. The V and J ends lost 6 bases and 4 bases, in that order; junction bases with no gene match: 8.

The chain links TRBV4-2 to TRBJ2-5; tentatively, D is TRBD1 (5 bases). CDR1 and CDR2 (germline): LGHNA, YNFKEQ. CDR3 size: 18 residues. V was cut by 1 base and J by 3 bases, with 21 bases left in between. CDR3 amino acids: CASSQGTAGKFSEETQYF. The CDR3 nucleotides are TGTGCCAGCAGCCAAGGAACAGCAGGGAAATTTTCGGAAGAGACCCAGTACTTC.

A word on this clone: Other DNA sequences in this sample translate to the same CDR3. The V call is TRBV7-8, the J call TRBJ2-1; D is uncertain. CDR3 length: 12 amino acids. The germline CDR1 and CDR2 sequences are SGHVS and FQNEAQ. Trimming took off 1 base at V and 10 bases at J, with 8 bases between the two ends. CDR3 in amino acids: CASSLVLGEQFF. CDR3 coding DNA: TGTGCCAGCAGCTTAGTTTTGGGGGAGCAGTTCTTC. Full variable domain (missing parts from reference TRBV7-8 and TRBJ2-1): GAGVSQSPRYKVAKRGQDVALRCDPISGHVSLFWYQQALGQGPEFLTYFQNEAQLDKSGLPSDRFFAERPEGSVSTLKIQRTQQEDSAVYLCASSLVLGEQFFGPGTRLTVL.

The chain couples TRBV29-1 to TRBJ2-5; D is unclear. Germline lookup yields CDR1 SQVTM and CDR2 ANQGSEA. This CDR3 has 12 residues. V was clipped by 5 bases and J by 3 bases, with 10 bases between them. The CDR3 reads CSVRSWKETQYF. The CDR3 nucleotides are TGCAGCGTTAGGAGCTGGAAAGAGACCCAGTACTTC. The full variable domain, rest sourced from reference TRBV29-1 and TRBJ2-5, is SAVISQKPSRDICQRGTSLTIQCQVDSQVTMMFWYRQQPGQSLTLIATANQGSEATYESGFVIDKFPISRPNLTFSTLTVSNMSPEDSSIYLCSVRSWKETQYFGPGTRLLVL.

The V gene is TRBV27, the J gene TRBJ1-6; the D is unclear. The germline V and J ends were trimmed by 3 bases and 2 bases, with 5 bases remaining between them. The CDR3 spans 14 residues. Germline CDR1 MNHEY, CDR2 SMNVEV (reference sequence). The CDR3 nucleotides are TGTGCCAGCAGTTTCTCAGCCTATAATTCACCCCTCCACTTT. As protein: CASSFSAYNSPLHF.

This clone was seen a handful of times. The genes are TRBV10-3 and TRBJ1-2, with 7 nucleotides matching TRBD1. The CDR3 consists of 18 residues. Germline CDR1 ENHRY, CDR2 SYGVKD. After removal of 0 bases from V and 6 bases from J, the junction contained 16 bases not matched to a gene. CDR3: CAISESGIGGDGMDGYTF. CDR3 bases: TGTGCCATCAGTGAGTCGGGGATAGGGGGCGACGGTATGGATGGCTACACCTTC.

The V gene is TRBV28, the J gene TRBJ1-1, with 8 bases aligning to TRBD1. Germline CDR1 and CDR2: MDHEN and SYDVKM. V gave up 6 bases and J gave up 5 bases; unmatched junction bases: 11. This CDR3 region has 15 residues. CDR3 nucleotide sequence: TGTGCCAGCAGCTGGAGGACAGGGAAGGGGACTGAAGCTTTCTTT. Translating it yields CASSWRTGKGTEAFF. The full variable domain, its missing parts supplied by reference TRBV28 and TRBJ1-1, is DVKVTQSSRYLVKRTGEKVFLECVQDMDHENMFWYRQDPGLGLRLIYFSYDVKMKEKGDIPEGYSVSREKKERFSLILESASTNQTSMYLCASSWRTGKGTEAFFGQGTRLTVV.

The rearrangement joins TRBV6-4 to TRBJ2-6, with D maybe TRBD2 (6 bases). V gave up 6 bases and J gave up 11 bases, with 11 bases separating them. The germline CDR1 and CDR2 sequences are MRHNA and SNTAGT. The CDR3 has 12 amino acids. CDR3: CASSRDSHVLTF. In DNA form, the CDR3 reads TGTGCCAGCAGCCGGGACTCCCACGTCCTGACTTTC.

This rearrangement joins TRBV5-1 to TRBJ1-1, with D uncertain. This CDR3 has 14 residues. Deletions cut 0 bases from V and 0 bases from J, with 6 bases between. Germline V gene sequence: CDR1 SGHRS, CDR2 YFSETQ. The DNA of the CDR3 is TGCGCCAGCAGCTTGGGGGAGGTGAACACTGAAGCTTTCTTT. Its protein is CASSLGEVNTEAFF.

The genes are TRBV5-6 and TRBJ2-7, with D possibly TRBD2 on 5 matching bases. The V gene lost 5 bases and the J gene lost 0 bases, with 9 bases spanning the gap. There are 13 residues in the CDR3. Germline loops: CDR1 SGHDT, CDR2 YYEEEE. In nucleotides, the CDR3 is TGTGCCAGCAGTAGGAGGCTCTCCTACGAGCAGTACTTC. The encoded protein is CASSRRLSYEQYF.

The CDR3 sequence is CASSQDLVTGELFF. The CDR3 coding sequence is TGCGCCAGCAGCCAAGATCTGGTAACCGGGGAGCTGTTTTTT. The rearrangement joins TRBV4-3 to TRBJ2-2, with D unresolved. Germline CDR1 and CDR2: LGHNA and YSLEER. The CDR3 totals 14 residues. Trimming shortened V by 0 bases and J by 5 bases, and 7 bases separated the two germline ends.

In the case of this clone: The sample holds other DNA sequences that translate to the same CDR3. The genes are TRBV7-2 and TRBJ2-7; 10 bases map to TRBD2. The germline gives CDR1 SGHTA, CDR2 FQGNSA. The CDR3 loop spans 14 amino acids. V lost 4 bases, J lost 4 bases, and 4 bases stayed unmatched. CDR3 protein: CASSSSGGAYEQYF. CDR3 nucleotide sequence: TGTGCCAGCAGCTCTAGCGGGGGCGCGTACGAGCAGTACTTC.

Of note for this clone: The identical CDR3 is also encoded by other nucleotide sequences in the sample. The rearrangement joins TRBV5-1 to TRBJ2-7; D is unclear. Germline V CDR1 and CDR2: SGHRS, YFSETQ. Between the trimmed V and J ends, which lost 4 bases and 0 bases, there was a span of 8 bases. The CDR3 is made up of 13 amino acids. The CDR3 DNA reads TGCGCCAGCAGCCTTTTAGGCTCCTACGAGCAGTACTTC. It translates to CASSLLGSYEQYF. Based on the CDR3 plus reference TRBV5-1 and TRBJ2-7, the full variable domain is KAGVTQTPRYLIKTRGQQVTLSCSPISGHRSVSWYQQTPGQGLQFLFEYFSETQRNKGNFPGRFSGRQFSNSRSEMNVSTLELGDSALYLCASSLLGSYEQYFGPGTRLTVT.